This is a list of T cell receptor beta chains from one sample in a study of beta chain features in type 1 diabetes. Generated by immunoSEQ multiplex PCR, the TCRdb table keeps only in-frame clones and is missing some. The data show about 930,000 clones, 17% seen once. Source material: naive CD4+ T cells from blood. The receptors originated from a woman aged 18-29 years in good health. Each CDR3 is given with its conserved first and last residue. Each record gives: D gene, clone size, V gene, J gene, CDR3 DNA, CDR3 protein. D genes are given only for firm matches. A clone size is listed for some rows: how often the clone was seen (once, few, many), or a class if it is expanded.

>TRBD1|few|TRBV5-1|TRBJ2-7
TGCGCCAGCAGCTTGTGGACAGGGTTGTACGAGCAGTACTTC
CASSLWTGLYEQYF
>NA|NA|TRBV7-9|TRBJ2-4
TGTGCCAGCAGCCTCCGACTAGGTGAAAACATTCAGTACTTC
CASSLRLGENIQYF
>NA|NA|TRBV7-9|TRBJ2-3
TGTGCCAGCAGCAGCAGCGGCGCTAGCACAGATACGCAGTATTTT
CASSSSGASTDTQYF
>TRBD2|few|TRBV7-9|TRBJ2-1
TGTGCCAGCAGCTTAGTGACTAGCGGGAGGGGGAGTGAGCAGTTCTTC
CASSLVTSGRGSEQFF
>NA|NA|TRBV7-8|TRBJ2-7
TGTGCCAGCAGCCCCAACCGGTGGGCTGCCCACTTC
CASSPNRWAAHF
>TRBD1|few|TRBV7-2|TRBJ2-5
TGTGCCAGCAGCCCGGGACAGGGGGCGAGGGGGACCCAGTACTTC
CASSPGQGARGTQYF
>TRBD1|few|TRBV19|TRBJ1-1
TGTGCCAGTAGGGACAGGGAGGACACTGAAGCTTTCTTT
CASRDREDTEAFF
>NA|NA|TRBV4-2|TRBJ1-4
TGTGCCAGCAGCCCGGACCGATCACAAAATGAAAAACTGTTTTTT
CASSPDRSQNEKLFF
>TRBD1|NA|TRBV27|TRBJ1-2
TGTGCCAGCAGTTTACGGACAGGGGGTGGCTACACCTTC
CASSLRTGGGYTF
>NA|NA|TRBV7-2|TRBJ1-5
TGTGCCAGCAGCCCGGGGACCTCCCGGGGGACCCAGCATTTT
CASSPGTSRGTQHF
>TRBD2|NA|TRBV28|TRBJ2-3
TGTGCCAGCAGTTCCCCCGTAGCGGGAGTCTCAGATACGCAGTATTTT
CASSSPVAGVSDTQYF
>TRBD1|NA|TRBV6-5|TRBJ2-7
TGTGCCAGCAGTCCCGGGACAGCCTGGGAGCAGTACTTC
CASSPGTAWEQYF
>NA|few|TRBV7-2|TRBJ1-2
TGTGCCAGCAGCTTAGTAGGAGCCTATGGCTACACCTTC
CASSLVGAYGYTF